This is a list of T cell receptor beta chains from one sample in a study of blood T cell repertoires in COVID-19. Clones were sequenced by immunoSEQ multiplex PCR, and TCRdb holds only the in-frame ones, with some missing. The data contain about 56,000 clones, approximately 92% of them singletons. The source material was peripheral blood. Source of these receptors: a woman in her sixties or seventies with COVID-19, enrolled during active disease. Each CDR3 is given with its conserved first and last residue. Fields, in order: V gene, J gene, D gene, clone size, CDR3 DNA, CDR3 protein. A D gene is named only where the DNA matches it firmly. Clone size, where shown, is once, few, many, or a class for clones that have expanded.

v_gene: TRBV6-5
j_gene: TRBJ1-2
d_gene: NA
abundance: NA
CDR3nt: TGTGCCAGCTTTGGTCGGGGGAAGGGCCATGGCTACACCTTC
CDR3aa: CASFGRGKGHGYTF

v_gene: TRBV6-2/TRBV6-3
j_gene: TRBJ1-6
d_gene: NA
abundance: once
CDR3nt: TGTGCCAGCAGCGCTAAACGGGTCAAGAATTCACCCCTCCACTTT
CDR3aa: CASSAKRVKNSPLHF

v_gene: TRBV9
j_gene: TRBJ2-1
d_gene: TRBD2
abundance: NA
CDR3nt: TGTGCCAGCAGCGCCCAACGGGGGGGCCTCATTCGAGAGCAGTTCTTC
CDR3aa: CASSAQRGGLIREQFF

v_gene: TRBV5-1
j_gene: TRBJ1-1
d_gene: NA
abundance: NA
CDR3nt: TGCGCCAGCAGCCGAGGCAACGCGGGGTTTGTCGCTGAAGCTTTCTTT
CDR3aa: CASSRGNAGFVAEAFF

v_gene: TRBV18
j_gene: TRBJ2-1
d_gene: TRBD2
abundance: NA
CDR3nt: TGTGCCAGCTCAGTGGGGGGGACTAGAGCGAGCCATGAGCAGTTCTTC
CDR3aa: CASSVGGTRASHEQFF

v_gene: TRBV18
j_gene: TRBJ1-2
d_gene: TRBD1
abundance: NA
CDR3nt: TGTGCCAGCTCAGACAGGGAGGAACCCGTTCGTTATGGCTACACCTTC
CDR3aa: CASSDREEPVRYGYTF

v_gene: TRBV5-1
j_gene: TRBJ2-1
d_gene: TRBD2
abundance: NA
CDR3nt: TGCGCCAGCAGCTTAGCGGGAGAGACCTACAATGAGCAGTTCTTC
CDR3aa: CASSLAGETYNEQFF

v_gene: TRBV15
j_gene: TRBJ2-1
d_gene: TRBD1
abundance: NA
CDR3nt: TGTGCCACCAGCAGAACGGGACAGTTCCACAATGAGCAGTTCTTC
CDR3aa: CATSRTGQFHNEQFF

v_gene: TRBV7-6
j_gene: TRBJ2-3
d_gene: NA
abundance: NA
CDR3nt: TGTGCCAGCAGCTTATTGCTACGCACAGATACGCAGTATTTT
CDR3aa: CASSLLLRTDTQYF

v_gene: TRBV6-5
j_gene: TRBJ1-4
d_gene: TRBD1
abundance: NA
CDR3nt: TGTGCCAGCAGTCATCGACAGGGGGAAAAACTGTTTTTT
CDR3aa: CASSHRQGEKLFF

v_gene: TRBV19
j_gene: TRBJ1-3
d_gene: NA
abundance: NA
CDR3nt: TGTGCCAGTAGTATCATGACAGGAAACACCATATATTTT
CDR3aa: CASSIMTGNTIYF

v_gene: TRBV12-5
j_gene: TRBJ1-4
d_gene: TRBD1
abundance: NA
CDR3nt: TGTGCTAGTGGTTTGGTTCAGGGGGCAAATGAAAAACTGTTTTTT
CDR3aa: CASGLVQGANEKLFF

v_gene: TRBV29-1
j_gene: TRBJ2-2
d_gene: TRBD2
abundance: NA
CDR3nt: TGCAGCGTTGAAGAAAGCGGGAGGGCCCTCGGGGAGCTGTTTTTT
CDR3aa: CSVEESGRALGELFF

v_gene: TRBV4-3
j_gene: TRBJ2-7
d_gene: NA
abundance: NA
CDR3nt: TGCGCCAGCAGCCAAGATAACGGGTACGAGCAGTACTTC
CDR3aa: CASSQDNGYEQYF

v_gene: TRBV7-9
j_gene: TRBJ1-5
d_gene: NA
abundance: once
CDR3nt: TGTGCCAGCAGCTTGGCAGGTTTCAATCAGCCCCAGCATTTT
CDR3aa: CASSLAGFNQPQHF

v_gene: TRBV29-1
j_gene: TRBJ1-4
d_gene: NA
abundance: once
CDR3nt: TGCAGCGTTGAACAGGGGTCTAATGAAAAACTGTTTTTT
CDR3aa: CSVEQGSNEKLFF

v_gene: TRBV7-8
j_gene: TRBJ1-1
d_gene: TRBD1
abundance: NA
CDR3nt: TGTGCCAGCAGCCCTCTAGCAGGGGGCTCTGAAGCTTTCTTT
CDR3aa: CASSPLAGGSEAFF

v_gene: TRBV11-3
j_gene: TRBJ1-1
d_gene: NA
abundance: NA
CDR3nt: TGTGCCAGCAGCTTATTTCCCAGGATGAACACTGAAGCTTTCTTT
CDR3aa: CASSLFPRMNTEAFF

v_gene: TRBV5-5
j_gene: TRBJ2-7
d_gene: NA
abundance: NA
CDR3nt: TGTGCCAGCAGCTTAACGGGAAACTCCTACGAGCAGTACTTC
CDR3aa: CASSLTGNSYEQYF

v_gene: TRBV29-1
j_gene: TRBJ2-7
d_gene: NA
abundance: NA
CDR3nt: TGCAGCGTTGAAGACGAGGGAACCTACGAGCAGTACTTC
CDR3aa: CSVEDEGTYEQYF

v_gene: TRBV19
j_gene: TRBJ2-1
d_gene: TRBD1
abundance: NA
CDR3nt: TGTGCCTCGACCGGGACAGGGATCTACAATGAGCAGTTCTTC
CDR3aa: CASTGTGIYNEQFF

v_gene: TRBV7-2
j_gene: TRBJ1-3
d_gene: NA
abundance: NA
CDR3nt: TGTGCCAGCAGCTTAGCGACAGACTCTGGAAACACCATATATTTT
CDR3aa: CASSLATDSGNTIYF

v_gene: TRBV4-2
j_gene: TRBJ1-1
d_gene: TRBD1
abundance: NA
CDR3nt: TGTGCCAGCAGCCAAGAGGGAGACAGGGTCATGAACACTGAAGCTTTCTTT
CDR3aa: CASSQEGDRVMNTEAFF

v_gene: TRBV20-1
j_gene: TRBJ2-7
d_gene: NA
abundance: NA
CDR3nt: TGCAGTGCTATACAGGCCTACGAGCAGTACTTC
CDR3aa: CSAIQAYEQYF

v_gene: TRBV3-1/TRBV3-2
j_gene: TRBJ2-5
d_gene: NA
abundance: once
CDR3nt: TGTGCCAGCAGCCCCACACCCCCGGAGACCCAGTACTTC
CDR3aa: CASSPTPPETQYF

v_gene: TRBV24-1
j_gene: TRBJ2-5
d_gene: TRBD1
abundance: NA
CDR3nt: TGTGCCACCAGTGACACCGGGACAGGGGGCTATGAGACCCAGTACTTC
CDR3aa: CATSDTGTGGYETQYF

v_gene: TRBV28
j_gene: TRBJ2-7
d_gene: NA
abundance: NA
CDR3nt: TGTGCCAGCAGCCTAGACACCCCCGGGGACTGGTACGAGCAGTACTTC
CDR3aa: CASSLDTPGDWYEQYF

v_gene: TRBV4-3
j_gene: TRBJ2-7
d_gene: NA
abundance: NA
CDR3nt: TGCGCCAGCAGCCCGAACTTGCAGGGCTACGAGCAGTACTTC
CDR3aa: CASSPNLQGYEQYF

v_gene: TRBV6-2/TRBV6-3
j_gene: TRBJ1-5
d_gene: NA
abundance: NA
CDR3nt: TGTGCCAGCAGTCAAGGATTGAGGGCTGTCGGTCAGCCCCAGCATTTT
CDR3aa: CASSQGLRAVGQPQHF

v_gene: TRBV12-3/TRBV12-4
j_gene: TRBJ1-4
d_gene: TRBD1
abundance: NA
CDR3nt: TGTGCCAGCAGCCAGAGGGACAGGGGACGGCTGTTTTTT
CDR3aa: CASSQRDRGRLFF

v_gene: TRBV3-1/TRBV3-2
j_gene: TRBJ2-1
d_gene: NA
abundance: NA
CDR3nt: TGTGCCAGCAGCCAAGGCCCAGGGAATACCTACAATGAGCAGTTCTTC
CDR3aa: CASSQGPGNTYNEQFF

v_gene: TRBV29-1
j_gene: TRBJ2-7
d_gene: NA
abundance: once
CDR3nt: TGCAGCGAGGGGGGACTCTCCTACGAGCAGTACTTC
CDR3aa: CSEGGLSYEQYF

v_gene: TRBV30
j_gene: TRBJ1-3
d_gene: NA
abundance: NA
CDR3nt: TGTGCCTGGAGTGTCCTGGGGGCGGTTGGAAACACCATATATTTT
CDR3aa: CAWSVLGAVGNTIYF

v_gene: TRBV4-3
j_gene: TRBJ2-2
d_gene: NA
abundance: NA
CDR3nt: TGCGCCAGCAGCCAAGATATTGGGGTATACACCGGGAAGCTGTTTTTT
CDR3aa: CASSQDIGVYTGKLFF

v_gene: TRBV12-5
j_gene: TRBJ2-1
d_gene: NA
abundance: NA
CDR3nt: TGTGCTAGTGGTTTGGGGGCCTCCTACAATGAGCAGTTCTTC
CDR3aa: CASGLGASYNEQFF

v_gene: TRBV7-9
j_gene: TRBJ2-1
d_gene: NA
abundance: NA
CDR3nt: TGTGCCAGCAGCTTAACCGCGTCCTACAATGAGCAGTTCTTC
CDR3aa: CASSLTASYNEQFF

v_gene: TRBV2
j_gene: TRBJ2-7
d_gene: TRBD1
abundance: once
CDR3nt: TGTGCCAGCAGTGGTCGGGGGACAGGGGACGGCGAGCAGTACTTC
CDR3aa: CASSGRGTGDGEQYF

v_gene: TRBV12-3/TRBV12-4
j_gene: TRBJ2-1
d_gene: NA
abundance: once
CDR3nt: TGTGCCAGCAGTCCCCAGCAGGGTGATGAGCAGTTCTTC
CDR3aa: CASSPQQGDEQFF

v_gene: TRBV28
j_gene: TRBJ2-7
d_gene: TRBD1
abundance: NA
CDR3nt: TGTGCCAGCAGTCCCGGACAGGGCTACGAGCAGTACTTC
CDR3aa: CASSPGQGYEQYF

v_gene: TRBV6-2/TRBV6-3
j_gene: TRBJ2-2
d_gene: NA
abundance: NA
CDR3nt: TGTGCCAGCAGTCCCGGGACTAACACCGGGGAGCTGTTTTTT
CDR3aa: CASSPGTNTGELFF

v_gene: TRBV5-1
j_gene: TRBJ2-1
d_gene: TRBD1
abundance: NA
CDR3nt: TGCGCCAGCAGCTTGGGATCGGACAGGGTCTACAATGAGCAGTTCTTC
CDR3aa: CASSLGSDRVYNEQFF

v_gene: TRBV24-1
j_gene: TRBJ1-6
d_gene: NA
abundance: few
CDR3nt: TGTGCCACCAGTGACCCCGACAGACGAAAGTCACCCCTCCACTTT
CDR3aa: CATSDPDRRKSPLHF

v_gene: TRBV12-5
j_gene: TRBJ2-2
d_gene: NA
abundance: NA
CDR3nt: TGTGCTAGTGGTGCGAAGACCGGGGAGCTGTTTTTT
CDR3aa: CASGAKTGELFF

v_gene: TRBV5-6
j_gene: TRBJ2-7
d_gene: NA
abundance: NA
CDR3nt: TGTGCCAGCAGCTCTTCCTACGAGCAGTACTTC
CDR3aa: CASSSSYEQYF

v_gene: TRBV19
j_gene: TRBJ1-1
d_gene: NA
abundance: NA
CDR3nt: TGTGCCAGTACTCAGGGGATAAGGATGAACACTGAAGCTTTCTTT
CDR3aa: CASTQGIRMNTEAFF

v_gene: TRBV18
j_gene: TRBJ2-3
d_gene: NA
abundance: few
CDR3nt: TGTGCCAGCTCCGAATTCAATAGTAGAGCCACAGATACGCAGTATTTT
CDR3aa: CASSEFNSRATDTQYF

v_gene: TRBV2
j_gene: TRBJ2-1
d_gene: NA
abundance: NA
CDR3nt: TGTGCCAGCACCGAAGGGGGGGGGCAGTTCTTC
CDR3aa: CASTEGGGQFF

v_gene: TRBV6-4
j_gene: TRBJ2-2
d_gene: TRBD1
abundance: NA
CDR3nt: TGTGCCAGCAGTGAACAGGGGTCGCGCGGGGAGCTGTTTTTT
CDR3aa: CASSEQGSRGELFF

v_gene: TRBV15
j_gene: TRBJ1-1
d_gene: TRBD1
abundance: NA
CDR3nt: TGTGCCACCAGCGCACAGGGGTGGGAGAACACTGAAGCTTTCTTT
CDR3aa: CATSAQGWENTEAFF

v_gene: TRBV7-9
j_gene: TRBJ1-1
d_gene: TRBD1
abundance: once
CDR3nt: TGTGCCGGAAAGGGACAGGGATTGAACACTGAAGCTTTCTTT
CDR3aa: CAGKGQGLNTEAFF